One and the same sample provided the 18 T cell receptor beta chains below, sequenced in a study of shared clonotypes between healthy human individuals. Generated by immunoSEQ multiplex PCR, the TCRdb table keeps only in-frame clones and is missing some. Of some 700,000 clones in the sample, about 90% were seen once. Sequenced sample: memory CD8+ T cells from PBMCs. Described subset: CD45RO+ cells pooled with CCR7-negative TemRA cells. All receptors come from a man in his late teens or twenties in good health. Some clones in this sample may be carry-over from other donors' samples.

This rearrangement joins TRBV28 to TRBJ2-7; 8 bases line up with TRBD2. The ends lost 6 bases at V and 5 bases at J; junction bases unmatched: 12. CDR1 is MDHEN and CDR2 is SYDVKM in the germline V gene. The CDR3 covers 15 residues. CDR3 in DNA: TGTGCCAGCAGCCACCGGGGGGGGAATACCCACGAGCAGTACTTC. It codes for CASSHRGGNTHEQYF.

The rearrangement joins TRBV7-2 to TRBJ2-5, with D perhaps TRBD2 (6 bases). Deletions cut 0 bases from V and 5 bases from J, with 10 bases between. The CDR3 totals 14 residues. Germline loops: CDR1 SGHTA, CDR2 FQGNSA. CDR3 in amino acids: CASSLARRGETQYF. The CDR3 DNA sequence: TGTGCCAGCAGCTTAGCGCGACGGGGGGAGACCCAGTACTTC.

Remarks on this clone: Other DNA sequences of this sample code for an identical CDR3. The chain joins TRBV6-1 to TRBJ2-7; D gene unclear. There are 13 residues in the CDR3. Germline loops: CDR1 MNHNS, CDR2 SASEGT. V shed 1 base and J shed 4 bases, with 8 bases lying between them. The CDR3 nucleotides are TGTGCCAGCAGTGAAGGGCATGGATACGAGCAGTACTTC. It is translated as CASSEGHGYEQYF.

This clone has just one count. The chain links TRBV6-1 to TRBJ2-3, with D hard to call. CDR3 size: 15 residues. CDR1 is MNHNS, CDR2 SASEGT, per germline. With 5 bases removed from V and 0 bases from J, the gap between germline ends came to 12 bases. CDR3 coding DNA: TGTGCCAGCAGTAACGGATTATTTAGCACAGATACGCAGTATTTT. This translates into CASSNGLFSTDTQYF.

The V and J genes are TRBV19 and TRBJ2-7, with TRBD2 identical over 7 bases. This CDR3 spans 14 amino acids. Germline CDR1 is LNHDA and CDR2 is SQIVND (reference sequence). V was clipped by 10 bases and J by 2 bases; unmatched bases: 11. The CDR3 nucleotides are TGTGCCACTCCGGGACTATTATCCCCCTACGAGCAGTACTTC. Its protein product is CATPGLLSPYEQYF.

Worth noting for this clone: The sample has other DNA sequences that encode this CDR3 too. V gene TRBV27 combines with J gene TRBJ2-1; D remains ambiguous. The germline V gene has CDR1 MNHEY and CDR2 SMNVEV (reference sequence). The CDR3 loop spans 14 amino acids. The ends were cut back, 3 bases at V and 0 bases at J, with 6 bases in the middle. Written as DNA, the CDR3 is TGTGCCAGCAGTTTGTATAGCTCCTACAATGAGCAGTTCTTC. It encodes CASSLYSSYNEQFF.

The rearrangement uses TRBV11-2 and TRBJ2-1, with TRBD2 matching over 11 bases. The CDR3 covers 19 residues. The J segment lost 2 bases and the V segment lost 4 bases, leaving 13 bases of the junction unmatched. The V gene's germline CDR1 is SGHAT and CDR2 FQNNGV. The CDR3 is CASSSYPERGLAAYNEQFF. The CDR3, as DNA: TGTGCCAGCAGCTCCTATCCTGAAAGGGGACTAGCGGCCTACAATGAGCAGTTCTTC.

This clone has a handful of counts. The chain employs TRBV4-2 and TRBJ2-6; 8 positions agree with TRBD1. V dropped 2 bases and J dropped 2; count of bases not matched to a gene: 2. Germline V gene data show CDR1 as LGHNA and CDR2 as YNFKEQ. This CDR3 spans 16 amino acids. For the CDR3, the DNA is TGTGCCAGCAGCCAAAACAGGGGGACTGGGGCCAACGTCCTGACTTTC. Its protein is CASSQNRGTGANVLTF.

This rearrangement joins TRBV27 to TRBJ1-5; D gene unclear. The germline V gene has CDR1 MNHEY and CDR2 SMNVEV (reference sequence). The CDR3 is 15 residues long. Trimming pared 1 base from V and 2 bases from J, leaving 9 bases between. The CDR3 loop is CASSLFSGGNQPQHF. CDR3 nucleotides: TGTGCCAGCAGTTTATTTTCGGGCGGCAATCAGCCCCAGCATTTT.

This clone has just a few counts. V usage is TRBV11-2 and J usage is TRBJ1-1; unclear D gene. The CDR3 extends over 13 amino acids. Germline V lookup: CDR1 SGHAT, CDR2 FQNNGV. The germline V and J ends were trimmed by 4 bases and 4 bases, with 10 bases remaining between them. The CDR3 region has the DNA TGTGCCAGCAGCTCCACACAAGCCACTGAAGCTTTCTTT. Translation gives CASSSTQATEAFF.

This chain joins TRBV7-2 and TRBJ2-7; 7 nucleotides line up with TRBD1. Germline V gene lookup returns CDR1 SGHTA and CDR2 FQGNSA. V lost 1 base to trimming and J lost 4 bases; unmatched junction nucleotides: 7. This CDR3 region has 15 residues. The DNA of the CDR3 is TGTGCCAGCAGCTTAGGTGTAGGGGGCCCGTACGAGCAGTACTTC. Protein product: CASSLGVGGPYEQYF.

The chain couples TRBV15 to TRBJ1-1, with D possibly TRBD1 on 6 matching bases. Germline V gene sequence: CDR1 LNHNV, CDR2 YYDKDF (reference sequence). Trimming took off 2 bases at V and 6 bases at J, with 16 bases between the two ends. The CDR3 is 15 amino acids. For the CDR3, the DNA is TGTGCCACCAGCAGAACGACAGGTTTTGATTCTGAAGCTTTCTTT. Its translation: CATSRTTGFDSEAFF.

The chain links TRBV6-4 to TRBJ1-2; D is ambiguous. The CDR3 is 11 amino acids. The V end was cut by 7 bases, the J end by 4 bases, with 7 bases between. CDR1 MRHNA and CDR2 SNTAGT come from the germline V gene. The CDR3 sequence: CASTNGYGYTF. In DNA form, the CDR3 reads TGTGCCAGCACGAATGGCTATGGCTACACCTTC.

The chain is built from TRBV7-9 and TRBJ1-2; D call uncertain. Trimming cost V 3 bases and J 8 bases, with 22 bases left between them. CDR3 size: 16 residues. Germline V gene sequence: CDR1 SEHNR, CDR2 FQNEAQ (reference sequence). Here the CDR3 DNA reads TGTGCCAGCAGCTTGGCAATGGTCCTCCCTTTCGTCGGCTACACCTTC. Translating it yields CASSLAMVLPFVGYTF.

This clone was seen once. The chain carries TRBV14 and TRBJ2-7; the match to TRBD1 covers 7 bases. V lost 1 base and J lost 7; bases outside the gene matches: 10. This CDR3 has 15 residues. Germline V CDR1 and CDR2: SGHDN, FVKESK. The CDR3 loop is CASSQVDRPRAEQYF. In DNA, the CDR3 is TGTGCCAGCAGCCAAGTGGACAGGCCCCGGGCGGAGCAGTACTTC. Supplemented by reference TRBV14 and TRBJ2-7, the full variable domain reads EAGVTQFPSHSVIEKGQTVTLRCDPISGHDNLYWYRRVMGKEIKFLLHFVKESKQDESGMPNNRFLAERTGGTYSTLKVQPAELEDSGVYFCASSQVDRPRAEQYFGPGTRLTVT.

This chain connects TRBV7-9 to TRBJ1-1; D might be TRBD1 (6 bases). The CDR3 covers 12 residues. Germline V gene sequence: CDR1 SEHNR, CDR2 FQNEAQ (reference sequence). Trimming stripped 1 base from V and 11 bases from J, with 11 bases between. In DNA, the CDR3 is TGTGCCAGCAGCTTAGGGACAGAGGGGGCTTTCTTT. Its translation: CASSLGTEGAFF.

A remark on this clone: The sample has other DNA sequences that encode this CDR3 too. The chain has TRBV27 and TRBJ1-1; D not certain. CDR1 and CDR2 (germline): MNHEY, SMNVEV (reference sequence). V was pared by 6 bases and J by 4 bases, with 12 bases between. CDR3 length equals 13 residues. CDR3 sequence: CASSYLLGTEAFF. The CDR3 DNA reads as TGTGCCAGCAGCTACCTTCTGGGCACTGAAGCTTTCTTT.

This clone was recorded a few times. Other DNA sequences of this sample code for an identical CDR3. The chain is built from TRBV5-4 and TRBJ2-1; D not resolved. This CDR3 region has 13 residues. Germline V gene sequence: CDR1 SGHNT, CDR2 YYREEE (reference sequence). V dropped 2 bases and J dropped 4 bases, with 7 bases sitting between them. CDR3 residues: CASSFRAYNEQFF. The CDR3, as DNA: TGTGCCAGCAGCTTTAGGGCTTACAATGAGCAGTTCTTC.